The 20 T cell receptor beta chains below come from one sample, sequenced in a study of T cell repertoires in cytomegalovirus infection. In TCRdb, the reads were re-called with MiXCR into one record per CDR3 protein. The data show approximately 250,000 distinct CDR3 sequences, with 22% seen just once and 15% to 20% held by the top ten. The sample was CD8+ T cells from PBMCs. These receptors were taken from a human donor in good health (CMV status not recorded). Some clones in this sample may be carry-over from other donors' samples.

The chain couples TRBV29-1 to TRBJ1-4, with D possibly matching TRBD1 (5 bases). Germline-derived CDR1 and CDR2 are SQVTM and ANQGSEA. CDR3 length: 14 residues. Trimming took off 4 bases at V and 7 bases at J, with 16 bases between the two ends. In DNA, the CDR3 is TGCAGCGTTGCGGGAGTGGGGCGAGGTGAAAAACTGTTTTTT. Translating gives CSVAGVGRGEKLFF.

The gene calls are TRBV7-9 and TRBJ2-3; possibly TRBD1 for D (6 bases). This CDR3 contains 18 residues. Germline CDR1 SEHNR, CDR2 FQNEAQ (reference sequence). V lost 3 bases and J lost 0, with 19 bases in between. This CDR3 is CASSFRRTEDPSTDTQYF. The CDR3 region has the DNA TGTGCCAGCAGCTTCAGAAGGACAGAAGACCCTAGCACAGATACGCAGTATTTT.

This clonotype appeared a few times. The chain recombines TRBV27 with TRBJ2-3; perhaps TRBD1 as D (5 bases). CDR1 is MNHEY and CDR2 is SMNVEV in the germline V gene (reference sequence). With 5 bases removed from V and 0 bases from J, the gap between germline ends came to 12 bases. The CDR3 is 15 residues long. The CDR3 region is CASSLGVPSTDTQYF. In DNA, the CDR3 is TGTGCCAGCAGTCTAGGGGTACCGAGCACAGATACGCAGTATTTT.

The chain uses TRBV11-1 and TRBJ2-5, with D perhaps matching TRBD1 or TRBD2 (5 bases each). In germline, CDR1 is SGHAT, CDR2 FQDESV (reference sequence). There are 14 residues in the CDR3. V lost 6 bases and J 1 base, leaving 12 bases between the germline ends. The CDR3 DNA is TGTGCCAGCAGGGGACCGTCAACCCAAGAGACCCAGTACTTC. Translation: CASRGPSTQETQYF.

This clonotype came up many times. The chain couples TRBV28 to TRBJ2-2; D possibly corresponds to TRBD1 (6 bases). V dropped 2 bases and J dropped 4 bases, with 8 bases sitting between them. CDR1 and CDR2 (germline): MDHEN, SYDVKM. The CDR3 has 14 residues. For the CDR3, the DNA is TGTGCCAGCAGTTTAAGGGGGTTCACCGGGGAGCTGTTTTTT. Its protein is CASSLRGFTGELFF.

The chain recombines TRBV28 with TRBJ2-5; no definite D call. Trimming removed 6 bases at V and 1 base at J, with 12 bases between. CDR1 is MDHEN, CDR2 SYDVKM, per germline. The CDR3 length is 14 residues. The DNA for the CDR3 is TGTGCCAGCAGACTACAGTCATTCCAAGAGACCCAGTACTTC. It is translated as CASRLQSFQETQYF.

In this sample, this clonotype turned up a few times. The chain uses TRBV12-3 or TRBV12-4 and TRBJ1-3, with D uncertain. Trimming took off 2 bases at V and 0 bases at J, with 8 bases between the two ends. The CDR3 spans 15 residues. The CDR3 nucleotides read TGTGCCAGCAGTTTATTCCCGTCCTCTGGAAACACCATATATTTT. Its translation is CASSLFPSSGNTIYF.

This clonotype was detected only a few times. This sequence joins TRBV6-5 and TRBJ2-2, with 8 bases aligning to TRBD1. CDR1 is MNHEY and CDR2 is SVGAGI in the germline V gene. This CDR3 contains 16 residues. V was clipped by 0 bases and J by 7 bases; unmatched bases: 7. The CDR3 is CASSYSSTGVYGELFF. DNA of the CDR3: TGTGCCAGCAGTTACTCGTCGACAGGGGTGTACGGGGAGCTGTTTTTT.

The V gene is TRBV5-1, the J gene TRBJ2-2; TRBD1 matches at 10 bases. The CDR3 length is 16 residues. The ends lost 5 bases at V and 4 bases at J; junction bases unmatched: 8. The germline CDR1 and CDR2 sequences are SGHRS and YFSETQ. The CDR3 sequence is CASSYPGTGATGELFF. DNA of the CDR3: TGCGCCAGCAGTTACCCCGGGACAGGGGCCACCGGGGAGCTGTTTTTT.

There are a few counts of this clonotype. The rearrangement joins TRBV7-2 to TRBJ2-3, with 14 positions matching TRBD2. CDR3 length equals 19 residues. Germline V gene sequence: CDR1 SGHTA, CDR2 FQGNSA. J gave up 4 bases and V 5 bases, and 14 bases lay outside the gene matches. The CDR3 coding sequence is TGTGCCAGCAGCCGACCGACTAGCGGGGGGGCCCCCTTGTCAGATACGCAGTATTTT. Translated: CASSRPTSGGAPLSDTQYF.

The rearrangement uses TRBV11-2 and TRBJ2-7, with D possibly being TRBD1 (5 bases). The length of the CDR3 is 16 residues. The V and J ends lost 3 bases and 3 bases respectively, with 18 bases between them. Germline V lookup: CDR1 SGHAT, CDR2 FQNNGV. CDR3 region: CASSFDRTLRNYEQYF. The CDR3 coding sequence is TGTGCCAGCAGCTTTGACAGAACCCTGAGGAACTACGAGCAGTACTTC.

This clonotype was detected ten times or more. This sequence joins TRBV12-3 or TRBV12-4 and TRBJ1-5; D is uncertain. Trimming cost V 1 base and J 9 bases, with 10 bases left between them. CDR3 length equals 13 residues. This CDR3 is CASSLGFIAPQHF. The CDR3 DNA reads as TGTGCCAGCAGTTTAGGCTTTATAGCGCCCCAGCATTTT.

In this sample, this clonotype turned up many times. The rearrangement joins TRBV7-6 to TRBJ2-3; 12 positions agree with TRBD2. The length of the CDR3 is 17 residues. Germline V CDR1 and CDR2: SGHVS, FNYEAQ. Germline trimming cut 1 base from V and 3 bases from J; bases unmatched to any gene: 5. The CDR3 is CASSLVPLAGGTDTQYF. The DNA of the CDR3 is TGTGCCAGCAGCTTAGTCCCACTAGCGGGGGGTACAGATACGCAGTATTTT.

This clonotype occurred a few times. V gene TRBV10-3 combines with J gene TRBJ2-5; perhaps TRBD1 as D (5 bases). The germline gives CDR1 ENHRY, CDR2 SYGVKD. V shed 2 bases and J shed 5 bases, with 9 bases lying between them. This CDR3 comprises 13 residues. The CDR3 region is CAISEMGRETQYF. Here the CDR3 DNA reads TGTGCCATCAGTGAGATGGGGCGGGAGACCCAGTACTTC.

This clonotype has a count of ten or more. The chain uses TRBV7-2 and TRBJ2-1; 13 bases align to TRBD2. The CDR3 consists of 16 residues. CDR1 is SGHTA and CDR2 is FQGNSA in the germline V gene. With 4 bases clipped from V and 8 bases from J, the junction kept 8 bases outside the gene matches. CDR3 sequence: CASSSRTSGGGDEQFF. The CDR3 region has the DNA TGTGCCAGCAGCTCACGGACTAGCGGGGGAGGCGATGAGCAGTTCTTC.

The sample holds a few counts of this clonotype. This sequence joins TRBV9 and TRBJ2-7; D is unclear. V was clipped by 0 bases and J by 2 bases, with 6 bases between them. Germline V gene lookup returns CDR1 SGDLS and CDR2 YYNGEE. This CDR3 has 13 residues. CDR3 DNA sequence: TGTGCCAGCAGCGTAGGTACCCCCTACGAGCAGTACTTC. Translated, it gives CASSVGTPYEQYF.

Ten or more counts support this clonotype. CDR3 DNA: TGTGCCAGCAGTTCCCCCGGGGTAGCGCGTTACAATGAGCAGTTCTTC. Its translation is CASSSPGVARYNEQFF. The V call is TRBV28, the J call TRBJ2-1, with a tentative D call TRBD2 (5 bases). V dropped 4 bases and J dropped 4 bases, with 17 bases sitting between them. This CDR3 region has 16 residues. CDR1 and CDR2 from the germline V gene are MDHEN and SYDVKM. Variable domain in full (rest from reference TRBV28 and TRBJ2-1): DVKVTQSSRYLVKRTGEKVFLECVQDMDHENMFWYRQDPGLGLRLIYFSYDVKMKEKGDIPEGYSVSREKKERFSLILESASTNQTSMYLCASSSPGVARYNEQFFGPGTRLTVL.

V is TRBV6-5 and J is TRBJ2-2; weak D call: TRBD1 (5 bases). The germline V and J ends were trimmed by 9 bases and 2 bases, with 13 bases remaining between them. From germline, CDR1 is MNHEY and CDR2 SVGAGI. This CDR3 contains 14 residues. CDR3 region: CASQPGQNTGELFF. CDR3 nucleotide sequence: TGTGCCAGTCAACCCGGACAAAACACCGGGGAGCTGTTTTTT.

Of note for this clonotype: One end of the junction varies from germline; a read error may be responsible. The J gene is TRBJ2-5, the V gene TRBV3-1; D is perhaps TRBD2 (6 bases). The germline gives CDR1 LGHDT, CDR2 YNNKEL (reference sequence). The CDR3 length is 15 residues. CDR3 in amino acids: CANSQGPFSGETQYF. The CDR3 nucleotides are TGTGCCAACAGCCAAGGGCCCTTTAGCGGAGAGACCCAGTACTTC.

The J gene is TRBJ2-5, the V gene TRBV6-6, with D possibly TRBD2 on 7 matching bases. Germline CDR1 reads MNHNY; CDR2 reads SVGAGI (reference sequence). This CDR3 has 16 residues. Trimming took 5 bases from V and 2 from J, leaving 18 bases between them. The CDR3 loop reads CASSPYAGGPQETQYF. The CDR3 bases are TGTGCCAGCAGTCCCTACGCCGGGGGGCCGCAAGAGACCCAGTACTTC.